The clone carrying this T cell receptor (beta chain) was picked up a small number of times. Its antigen is as yet unknown. Template switching with 5'RACE generated the TCR cDNA and added a universal primer site and UMIs. TCRdb re-derived calls from the 5' RACE reads in MiXCR, one entry per CDR3 protein. The sample lists 350,000 to 550,000 distinct CDR3 sequences; 18% were seen once. V gave up 5 bases and J gave up 4 bases, with 18 bases separating them. This CDR3 is built from 15 residues. Germline V lookup: CDR1 DFQATT, CDR2 SNEGSKA (reference sequence). The sample is drawn from a study of T cells after yellow fever vaccination. Study observations and caveats: Reappearance after the booster was observed for most primary-vaccination clones (roughly 97% CD4, about 90% CD8). Secondary responses were weaker yet peaked faster, day 5 versus 15.

This clonotype originated in a man aged 18 to 35 who received the YFV17D yellow fever vaccine. V usage is TRBV20-1 and J usage is TRBJ2-1; D perhaps matches TRBD2 (7 bases). Source: PBMCs, taken before the yellow fever booster vaccination. The CDR3 DNA sequence: TGCAGTGCTGCCTTAGGGCGGGGGCCGTACAATGAGCAGTTCTTC. It yields the protein CSAALGRGPYNEQFF.